The entry below gives a single T cell receptor beta chain sequence along with its context. The antigen remains unidentified. Assay: immunoSEQ multiplex PCR; the TCRdb copy retains only in-frame clones and omits some. The sample lists some 110,000 clones, about nine tenths occurring once. The source of the sample is a study of T cell responses to AZD1222 COVID-19 vaccine. For the study at large: Second-dose recipients at about 4 or about 12 weeks were treated as one pooled group. The study's findings and limits: Repertoires were obtained solely post-peak T cell response. Donors were mostly white British, more females; clonal diversity possibly underestimated. The CD4 TCRs associated with vaccination extended across spike and predominated at 160-218 and 743-854.

Germline CDR1 and CDR2: LNHDA and SQIVND (reference sequence). V lost 1 base, J lost 0 bases, and 12 bases lay in between. The CDR3 totals 17 residues. This sequence was found in an adult in good health. This specimen was peripheral blood, taken on day 0 of AZD1222 vaccination. This chain connects TRBV19 to TRBJ2-2, with D unclear. The CDR3 DNA reads TGTGCCAGTAGTATAGTTTTTGGTTCGGCGAACACCGGGGAGCTGTTTTTT. This translates into CASSIVFGSANTGELFF.